One and the same sample provided the 30 T cell receptor beta chains below, sequenced in a study of shared clonotypes between healthy human individuals. Only CD45RO-negative cells positively selected for CCR7 counted as naive CD8 cells, so terminally differentiated effector memory CD45RA+ cells were excluded. Sequenced by immunoSEQ multiplex PCR; TCRdb stores in-frame clones only, minus some. The sample has about 2,200,000 clones, more than 85% seen once. The specimen sequenced was naive CD8+ T cells from PBMCs. These receptors were taken from a man younger than 35 in good health. Some clones in this sample may be carry-over from other donors' samples.

The gene calls are TRBV5-1 and TRBJ2-5; D uncertain. Germline CDR1 SGHRS, CDR2 YFSETQ. This CDR3 has 16 amino acids. The V and J ends lost 1 base and 2 bases respectively, with 15 bases between them. This CDR3 is CASSLSSGGRQETQYF. The CDR3, as DNA: TGCGCCAGCAGCTTGTCATCAGGCGGCAGACAAGAGACCCAGTACTTC.

The chain is built from TRBV7-7 and TRBJ2-1; the match to TRBD2 covers 7 bases. V was pared by 1 base and J by 8 bases, with 8 bases of the junction left unmatched. The CDR3 runs to 15 residues. Germline V gene data show CDR1 as SSHAT and CDR2 as FNYEAQ (reference sequence). In nucleotides, the CDR3 is TGTGCCAGCAGCTTAGTGGGAGGGCCTGTGGATGAGCAGTTCTTC. This sequence encodes CASSLVGGPVDEQFF.

This clone appeared once. The chain links TRBV15 to TRBJ2-1, with 7 bases that match TRBD2. The trim removed 6 bases at V and 5 bases at J, leaving 7 bases unmatched. Per the germline V gene, CDR1 is LNHNV and CDR2 is YYDKDF (reference sequence). The CDR3 is 14 residues long. CDR3 sequence: CATRRASGNNEQFF. The CDR3 nucleotides read TGTGCCACCAGACGGGCTAGCGGCAACAATGAGCAGTTCTTC.

V gene TRBV28 combines with J gene TRBJ2-7; D is perhaps TRBD1 or TRBD2 (7 bases each). The CDR3 runs 16 residues. Trimming removed 5 bases from V and 0 bases from J, with 17 bases in between. Germline assignment: CDR1 MDHEN and CDR2 SYDVKM. CDR3 DNA sequence: TGTGCCAGCAGTATAGAAACAGGGGACTACTCCTACGAGCAGTACTTC. Its protein is CASSIETGDYSYEQYF.

This chain links TRBV18 with TRBJ2-1; TRBD2 matches at 9 bases. With V trimmed by 1 base and J by 0 bases, 13 bases remained unmatched. CDR3 length: 20 residues. The germline V gene has CDR1 KGHSH and CDR2 LQKENI. This CDR3 is CASSPQASGNLRSSYNEQFF. The CDR3 nucleotides are TGTGCCAGCTCACCACAGGCTAGCGGGAACCTTCGAAGCTCCTACAATGAGCAGTTCTTC.

The chain links TRBV4-3 to TRBJ2-2, with 9 bases matching TRBD2. Germline assignment: CDR1 LGHNA and CDR2 YSLEER. This CDR3 spans 18 amino acids. Losses at the gene ends were 0 bases for V and 6 bases for J; bases not matched to a gene: 11. CDR3 sequence (DNA): TGCGCCAGCAGCCAAGATTTAGTAGCGGGAGAGGGGTCCGGGGAGCTGTTTTTT. This codes for CASSQDLVAGEGSGELFF.

The chain couples TRBV27 to TRBJ2-1; the D gene is possibly TRBD2 (6 bases). Germline values: CDR1 MNHEY, CDR2 SMNVEV (reference sequence). The CDR3 has 15 amino acids. Deletions cut 4 bases from V and 6 bases from J, with 16 bases between. The CDR3 spells CASSYRGRLGNEQFF. The DNA for the CDR3 is TGTGCCAGCAGTTATCGTGGGCGACTAGGCAATGAGCAGTTCTTC.

The rearrangement links TRBV7-9 to TRBJ1-2; D gene uncertain. The V and J ends lost 4 bases and 4 bases respectively, with 13 bases between them. CDR1 and CDR2 from the germline V gene are SEHNR and FQNEAQ (reference sequence). This CDR3 has 14 amino acids. CDR3 region: CASSSGRSPYGYTF. The CDR3 bases are TGTGCCAGCAGCTCCGGGCGAAGCCCCTATGGCTACACCTTC.

V gene TRBV27 combines with J gene TRBJ2-3; possibly TRBD2 for D (6 bases). The germline V and J ends were trimmed by 4 bases and 7 bases, with 15 bases remaining between them. The CDR3 is made up of 14 amino acids. Germline lookup yields CDR1 MNHEY and CDR2 SMNVEV (reference sequence). The CDR3 sequence is CASSSTGEFNTQYF. CDR3 bases: TGTGCCAGCAGTTCCACGGGGGAGTTCAATACGCAGTATTTT.

A note on this clone: This sample includes further DNA sequences coding for the same CDR3. The chain couples TRBV7-3 to TRBJ1-1, with 7 bases matching TRBD1. The germline V gene encodes CDR1 SGHTA and CDR2 FQGTGA. The V gene end was trimmed by 1 base and the J gene end by 1 base; junction bases not matched to a gene: 3. There are 15 residues in the CDR3. The CDR3 nucleotides are TGTGCCAGCAGCTTAAACGCAGGGGGGAACACTGAAGCTTTCTTT. Amino acid sequence: CASSLNAGGNTEAFF.

V is TRBV6-6 and J is TRBJ1-5; maybe TRBD1 (6 bases). Trimming cost V 5 bases and J 1 base, with 12 bases left between them. This CDR3 spans 15 amino acids. In germline, CDR1 is MNHNY, CDR2 SVGAGI (reference sequence). The CDR3 here is CASSQNQGSNQPQHF. CDR3 DNA sequence: TGTGCCAGCAGTCAAAACCAGGGGAGCAATCAGCCCCAGCATTTT.

This chain uses TRBV29-1 with TRBJ2-7; 7 nucleotides agree with TRBD2. Germline V gives CDR1 SQVTM, CDR2 ANQGSEA. This CDR3 spans 14 amino acids. Germline trimming cut 5 bases from V and 5 bases from J; bases unmatched to any gene: 12. The CDR3 loop reads CSVPAGEGLNEQYF. The CDR3 region has the DNA TGCAGCGTTCCCGCGGGGGAGGGCCTAAACGAGCAGTACTTC.

This clone was seen just once. The J gene is TRBJ2-1, the V gene TRBV11-2; maybe TRBD2 (5 bases). The length of the CDR3 is 16 residues. Germline V lookup: CDR1 SGHAT, CDR2 FQNNGV. Trimming removed 5 bases at V and 0 bases at J, with 14 bases between. The CDR3 loop is CASSLSGPFSYNEQFF. For the CDR3, the DNA is TGTGCCAGCAGCCTAAGCGGTCCTTTCTCCTACAATGAGCAGTTCTTC.

This chain uses TRBV4-1 with TRBJ2-1, with 13 bases lining up with TRBD2. Trimming cost V 3 bases and J 2 bases; bases outside gene matches: 10. Germline V gene lookup returns CDR1 MGHRA and CDR2 YSYEKL. The CDR3 runs 19 residues. The CDR3 reads CASSHKTSGRPIAYNEQFF. The DNA for the CDR3 is TGCGCCAGCAGCCATAAGACTAGCGGGAGGCCCATTGCCTACAATGAGCAGTTCTTC.

In regard to this clone: One base away lies a much larger clone, so this may be a sequencing read error. The chain recombines TRBV11-2 with TRBJ2-7; unclear D gene. Germline CDR1 and CDR2: SGHAT and FQNNGV. V was shortened by 4 bases and J by 3 bases, with 4 bases between the two germline ends. CDR3 length: 11 residues. The CDR3 spells CASSWGYEQYF. The DNA of the CDR3 is TGTGCCAGCAGCTGGGGCTACGAGCAGTACTTC.

This clone was detected only once. V gene TRBV6-5 combines with J gene TRBJ1-1, with 8 positions matching TRBD1. Trimming took 7 bases from V and 1 from J; bases not matched to a gene: 5. The germline V gene encodes CDR1 MNHEY and CDR2 SVGAGI. This CDR3 spans 14 amino acids. CDR3: CASKQGARNTEAFF. In nucleotides, the CDR3 is TGTGCCAGCAAGCAGGGGGCGAGGAACACTGAAGCTTTCTTT.

The chain has TRBV5-6 and TRBJ2-3; no clear D gene. Germline CDR1 SGHDT, CDR2 YYEEEE. CDR3 length equals 13 residues. Trimming cost V 0 bases and J 4 bases, with 6 bases left between them. The chain's CDR3 is CASSLEGSDTQYF. Here the CDR3 DNA reads TGTGCCAGCAGCTTGGAGGGATCAGATACGCAGTATTTT. The variable domain in full, completed from reference TRBV5-6 and TRBJ2-3, reads DAGVTQSPTHLIKTRGQQVTLRCSPKSGHDTVSWYQQALGQGPQFIFQYYEEEERQRGNFPDRFSGHQFPNYSSELNVNALLLGDSALYLCASSLEGSDTQYFGPGTRLTVL.

Regarding this clone: Other DNA sequences of this sample code for an identical CDR3. CDR3 sequence reads: CASSGTVYNEQFF. The CDR3 region has the DNA TGTGCCAGTAGTGGAACAGTCTACAATGAGCAGTTCTTC. V is TRBV19 and J is TRBJ2-1; no clear D. Per germline, CDR1 LNHDA and CDR2 SQIVND (reference sequence). V lost 5 bases to trimming and J lost 3 bases, with 8 bases between them. This CDR3 contains 13 residues.

The V and J genes are TRBV10-3 and TRBJ2-2; D call uncertain. V lost 4 bases and J 2 bases, leaving 17 bases between the germline ends. Germline V gives CDR1 ENHRY, CDR2 SYGVKD. The CDR3 has 17 amino acids. CDR3 sequence: CAISGVPGPENTGELFF. As DNA, the CDR3 is TGTGCCATCAGTGGGGTGCCCGGCCCTGAAAACACCGGGGAGCTGTTTTTT.

V is TRBV6-4 and J is TRBJ2-5; D unresolved. Per the germline V gene, CDR1 is MRHNA and CDR2 is SNTAGT. The CDR3 covers 13 residues. The germline V and J ends were trimmed by 0 bases and 7 bases, with 9 bases remaining between them. The CDR3 nucleotides read TGTGCCAGCAGTGACTCGACGGGCGTGACCCAGTACTTC. This translates into CASSDSTGVTQYF.

This rearrangement joins TRBV28 to TRBJ1-5, with D possibly TRBD1 on 5 matching bases. V was shortened by 2 bases and J by 6 bases, with 11 bases between the two germline ends. The CDR3 runs to 14 residues. The germline V gene has CDR1 MDHEN and CDR2 SYDVKM. The DNA of the CDR3 is TGTGCCAGCAGTTTAAATCCAGGGATTCAGCCCCAGCATTTT. Protein: CASSLNPGIQPQHF. Based on the CDR3 plus reference TRBV28 and TRBJ1-5, the full variable domain is DVKVTQSSRYLVKRTGEKVFLECVQDMDHENMFWYRQDPGLGLRLIYFSYDVKMKEKGDIPEGYSVSREKKERFSLILESASTNQTSMYLCASSLNPGIQPQHFGDGTRLSIL.

The chain combines TRBV25-1 with TRBJ2-2; no firm D call. Germline V gene lookup returns CDR1 MGHDK and CDR2 SYGVNS. V was clipped by 7 bases and J by 6 bases, with 12 bases between them. The CDR3 is made up of 13 amino acids. CDR3: CASTPSIAGELFF. CDR3 sequence (DNA): TGTGCCAGCACCCCTTCAATCGCCGGGGAGCTGTTTTTT.

In DNA form, the CDR3 reads TGTGCCAGCAGTTTACCTAGTTTTGGCGGTGAGCAGTTCTTC. Protein: CASSLPSFGGEQFF. The J gene is TRBJ2-1, the V gene TRBV27, with D unresolved. CDR1 and CDR2 from the germline V gene are MNHEY and SMNVEV (reference sequence). Trimming cost V 2 bases and J 9 bases, with 14 bases left between them. The CDR3 has 14 residues.

The rearrangement uses TRBV9 and TRBJ2-1, with 12 bases identical to TRBD2. CDR1 is SGDLS and CDR2 is YYNGEE in the germline V gene. The CDR3 totals 16 residues. Germline trimming cut 4 bases from V and 3 bases from J; bases unmatched to any gene: 5. CDR3 region: CASSSLAGGLYNEQFF. The CDR3 DNA sequence: TGTGCCAGCAGCTCACTAGCGGGAGGACTCTACAATGAGCAGTTCTTC.

This clone was seen a single time. J is TRBJ1-5 and V is TRBV28; the D is unclear. V lost 3 bases and J 2 bases, leaving 8 bases between the germline ends. The CDR3 contains 14 residues. In germline, CDR1 is MDHEN, CDR2 SYDVKM. This CDR3 reads CASSFVAGNQPQHF. The CDR3 nucleotides read TGTGCCAGCAGTTTTGTCGCGGGCAATCAGCCCCAGCATTTT.

About this clone itself: The identical CDR3 is also encoded by other nucleotide sequences in the sample. The chain is built from TRBV6-1 and TRBJ1-1; perhaps TRBD1 as D (5 bases). The V gene's germline CDR1 is MNHNS and CDR2 SASEGT. The CDR3 sequence is 12 residues long. Trimming removed 9 bases from V and 1 base from J, with 9 bases in between. CDR3 sequence: CASRDGNTEAFF. In DNA form, the CDR3 reads TGTGCCAGTCGGGACGGGAACACTGAAGCTTTCTTT.

This clone occurred once. This same CDR3 is encoded by further DNA sequences in the sample. The V and J genes are TRBV27 and TRBJ2-1, with D hard to call. The germline V gene encodes CDR1 MNHEY and CDR2 SMNVEV (reference sequence). CDR3 length: 12 residues. Trimming pared 3 bases from V and 8 bases from J, leaving 8 bases between. The CDR3 nucleotides are TGTGCCAGCAGTTTGGGTGGCGATGAGCAGTTCTTC. Amino acids: CASSLGGDEQFF.

The chain links TRBV6-1 to TRBJ1-5; weak D call: TRBD1 (5 bases). Germline CDR1 reads MNHNS; CDR2 reads SASEGT. The CDR3 contains 16 residues. Trimming took 3 bases from V and 6 from J, leaving 18 bases between them. The CDR3 region has the DNA TGTGCCAGCAGTGATATCGGGGGTAGTTGGATTCAGCCCCAGCATTTT. It yields the protein CASSDIGGSWIQPQHF.

The chain links TRBV5-5 to TRBJ1-1; tentative D call: TRBD1 (6 bases). Trimming removed 0 bases at V and 1 base at J, with 13 bases between. Per the germline V gene, CDR1 is SGHKS and CDR2 is YYEKEE (reference sequence). This CDR3 spans 16 amino acids. CDR3 sequence reads: CASSLGYREPNTEAFF. The CDR3 nucleotides read TGTGCCAGCAGCTTGGGTTACAGGGAGCCGAACACTGAAGCTTTCTTT.

This clone has only a few counts. The chain combines TRBV27 with TRBJ1-2; 10 bases align to TRBD1. Germline lookup yields CDR1 MNHEY and CDR2 SMNVEV (reference sequence). This CDR3 contains 14 residues. The junction had 6 bases not matched to a gene; V was cut back by 6 bases and J by 5 bases. The CDR3 is CASRVGTGDYGYTF. In nucleotides, the CDR3 is TGTGCCAGCAGGGTTGGGACAGGGGATTATGGCTACACCTTC.